A selection of T cell receptor beta chains follows, all from one sample in a study of T cell responses to AZD1222 COVID-19 vaccine. Generated by immunoSEQ multiplex PCR, the TCRdb table keeps only in-frame clones and is missing some. Here the sample spans 120,000 or so clones, roughly 89% being singletons. Sequenced material: peripheral blood, taken on day 0 of AZD1222 vaccination. All receptors come from an adult in good health. Each CDR3 is given with its conserved first and last residue. D genes are given only for firm matches. Clone size appears in some rows only: once, few, many, or a class for an expanded clone.

clone size	V gene	J gene	D gene	CDR3 protein	CDR3 DNA
NA	TRBV3-1/TRBV3-2	TRBJ1-2	NA	CASRPPGIGYGYTF	TGTGCCAGCAGGCCTCCGGGGATCGGCTATGGCTACACCTTC
NA	TRBV19	TRBJ1-5	NA	CASSIGTQPQHF	TGTGCCAGTAGTATCGGGACCCAGCCCCAGCATTTT
NA	TRBV7-9	TRBJ2-3	NA	CASSLGVRGDTQYF	TGTGCCAGCAGCTTAGGTGTTAGGGGAGATACGCAGTATTTT
NA	TRBV12-5	TRBJ2-3	TRBD2	CASGPGAGLAGTHWDTQYF	TGTGCTAGTGGTCCTGGCGCCGGACTAGCGGGAACCCATTGGGATACGCAGTATTTT
NA	TRBV5-8	TRBJ1-4	NA	CASSADVGAVEKLFF	TGTGCCAGCAGCGCTGATGTGGGCGCGGTTGAAAAACTGTTTTTT
NA	TRBV6-4	TRBJ1-5	NA	CASNPAGPRGNSNQPQHF	TGTGCCAGCAATCCAGCCGGGCCACGGGGAAATAGCAATCAGCCCCAGCATTTT
NA	TRBV28	TRBJ1-2	NA	CASSPPVYGYTF	TGTGCCAGCAGCCCCCCGGTCTATGGCTACACCTTC
NA	TRBV5-1	TRBJ1-1	NA	CASRTQGEAFF	TGCGCCAGCAGGACCCAGGGGGAAGCTTTCTTT
NA	TRBV5-4	TRBJ2-1	TRBD2	CASSLPGGSDNEQFF	TGTGCCAGCAGCTTGCCGGGAGGAAGTGACAATGAGCAGTTCTTC
NA	TRBV28	TRBJ1-6	TRBD1	CASVTGSYNSPLHF	TGTGCCAGTGTGACAGGGTCCTATAATTCACCCCTCCACTTT
NA	TRBV19	TRBJ2-2	NA	CASSIGAGMAGELFF	TGTGCCAGTAGTATAGGAGCAGGCATGGCCGGGGAGCTGTTTTTT
NA	TRBV28	TRBJ1-1	NA	CASSSQGFPEAFF	TGTGCCAGCAGTAGTCAGGGTTTCCCTGAAGCTTTCTTT
NA	TRBV11-2	TRBJ1-6	NA	CASSLDSFGGKNSPLHF	TGTGCCAGCAGCTTAGATAGTTTTGGGGGAAAAAATTCACCCCTCCACTTT
NA	TRBV11-2	TRBJ1-3	NA	CASSLAGARGNTIYF	TGTGCCAGCAGCTTAGCAGGGGCGAGGGGAAACACCATATATTTT
NA	TRBV2	TRBJ1-5	NA	CASSARKDRSFQPQHF	TGTGCCAGCAGCGCCAGAAAGGACAGATCCTTTCAGCCCCAGCATTTT
few	TRBV6-5	TRBJ1-5	NA	CASSYSANQPQHF	TGTGCCAGCAGTTACTCGGCGAATCAGCCCCAGCATTTT
NA	TRBV27	TRBJ2-7	NA	CASSLETSGRQQYF	TGTGCCAGCAGCCTGGAAACTTCAGGGCGTCAGCAGTACTTC
NA	TRBV29-1	TRBJ1-4	TRBD1	CSPRDRLGEKLFF	TGCAGCCCTAGGGACAGGCTGGGTGAAAAACTGTTTTTT
NA	TRBV3-1/TRBV3-2	TRBJ1-2	NA	CASSQDPFNYGYTF	TGTGCCAGCAGCCAAGATCCCTTTAACTATGGCTACACCTTC
NA	TRBV28	TRBJ1-5	NA	CASIPGVGQPQHF	TGTGCCAGCATCCCAGGGGTAGGTCAGCCCCAGCATTTT
NA	TRBV5-1	TRBJ2-1	NA	CASRGVGSYNEQFF	TGCGCCAGCAGGGGGGTAGGCTCCTACAATGAGCAGTTCTTC
NA	TRBV10-2	TRBJ1-1	NA	CASLALGAINTEAFF	TGCGCCAGCTTGGCCTTAGGGGCGATAAACACTGAAGCTTTCTTT
NA	TRBV5-1	TRBJ1-3	NA	CASSLPESSSGNTIYF	TGCGCCAGCAGCTTGCCGGAAAGCAGCTCTGGAAACACCATATATTTT
NA	TRBV6-2/TRBV6-3	TRBJ2-7	NA	CASSYLNYEQYF	TGTGCCAGCAGTTACCTCAATTACGAGCAGTACTTC
once	TRBV20-1	TRBJ1-4	NA	CSAREAEKLFF	TGCAGTGCTAGAGAAGCTGAAAAACTGTTTTTT
NA	TRBV3-1/TRBV3-2	TRBJ1-4	TRBD1	CASSRWDRLDEKLFF	TGTGCCAGCAGCCGATGGGACAGGTTAGATGAAAAACTGTTTTTT
NA	TRBV9	TRBJ1-2	NA	CASSLQGFEGYTF	TGTGCCAGCAGTCTCCAGGGGTTTGAGGGCTACACCTTC
few	TRBV9	TRBJ1-4	TRBD1	CASSVSGGRDEKLFF	TGTGCCAGCAGCGTCTCAGGGGGGAGGGATGAAAAACTGTTTTTT
NA	TRBV25-1	TRBJ2-7	TRBD2	CASSEFAGVGSYEQYF	TGTGCCAGCAGTGAATTCGCGGGGGTTGGTTCCTACGAGCAGTACTTC
once	TRBV5-1	TRBJ1-3	NA	CASSLASAGNTIYF	TGCGCCAGCAGCTTGGCCTCTGCTGGAAACACCATATATTTT
NA	TRBV19	TRBJ2-1	TRBD1	CASRRTGRIEQFF	TGTGCCAGTAGGAGGACAGGGCGTATTGAGCAGTTCTTC
few	TRBV6-5	TRBJ2-2	NA	CASSYRERGTGELFF	TGTGCCAGCAGCTATAGAGAAAGGGGCACCGGGGAGCTGTTTTTT
NA	TRBV5-4	TRBJ2-7	NA	CASWPGGTNEQYF	TGTGCCAGCTGGCCTGGCGGGACGAACGAGCAGTACTTC
NA	TRBV7-6	TRBJ1-5	NA	CASSPRVGQPQHF	TGTGCCAGCAGCCCTAGGGTAGGTCAGCCCCAGCATTTT
NA	TRBV19	TRBJ1-1	TRBD1	CASSLGRDREAGTEAFF	TGTGCCAGTAGTTTGGGTCGGGACAGGGAGGCGGGGACTGAAGCTTTCTTT
NA	TRBV5-5	TRBJ2-5	NA	CASSLGQVSGETQYF	TGTGCCAGCAGCTTGGGGCAGGTCTCGGGCGAGACCCAGTACTTC
NA	TRBV6-5	TRBJ1-6	NA	CASSYGGVNSPLHF	TGTGCCAGCAGTTACGGCGGAGTTAATTCACCCCTCCACTTT
NA	TRBV19	TRBJ1-4	TRBD1	CASSSMTGSNEKLFF	TGTGCCAGTAGTTCTATGACAGGGTCTAATGAAAAACTGTTTTTT
NA	TRBV19	TRBJ2-5	NA	CASSKSVGERGETQYF	TGTGCCAGTAGTAAGAGTGTGGGGGAGAGGGGAGAGACCCAGTACTTC
NA	TRBV2	TRBJ1-5	NA	CASSGDGLNQPQHF	TGTGCCAGCAGTGGGGACGGTCTCAATCAGCCCCAGCATTTT
NA	TRBV2	TRBJ1-2	TRBD1	CATKTGVLYGYTF	TGTGCCACCAAGACAGGGGTTCTCTATGGCTACACCTTC
NA	TRBV28	TRBJ2-1	TRBD2	CASKGLGGEQFF	TGTGCCAGTAAAGGACTAGGCGGTGAGCAGTTCTTC
NA	TRBV10-2	TRBJ1-3	NA	CASSVQQIGNTIYF	TGCGCCAGCAGTGTTCAGCAAATTGGAAACACCATATATTTT
NA	TRBV12-3/TRBV12-4	TRBJ1-5	NA	CASRAGSNQPQHF	TGTGCCAGCAGGGCAGGGAGCAATCAGCCCCAGCATTTT
once	TRBV3-1/TRBV3-2	TRBJ2-1	TRBD2	CASSQVRGGSDEQFF	TGTGCCAGCAGCCAAGTCCGGGGAGGGTCGGATGAGCAGTTCTTC
NA	TRBV15	TRBJ1-4	NA	CATHRDGATNEKLFF	TGTGCCACCCACCGCGACGGGGCAACTAATGAAAAACTGTTTTTT
NA	TRBV2	TRBJ1-1	NA	CASIMEALNTEAFF	TGTGCCAGCATCATGGAGGCCTTGAACACTGAAGCTTTCTTT
once	TRBV4-2	TRBJ1-2	NA	CASSQDSGTLFYTF	TGTGCCAGCAGCCAAGATTCTGGGACTTTGTTCTACACCTTC
NA	TRBV11-3	TRBJ1-6	NA	CASSLGTSGSPLHF	TGTGCCAGCAGCTTAGGCACCTCGGGTTCACCCCTCCACTTT
NA	TRBV27	TRBJ2-2	NA	CASSYKRTGELFF	TGTGCCAGCAGTTATAAGCGGACCGGGGAGCTGTTTTTT
few	TRBV19	TRBJ2-7	TRBD1	CASSPRGQGYEQYF	TGTGCCAGTAGTCCCCGAGGACAGGGCTACGAGCAGTACTTC
NA	TRBV5-6	TRBJ1-3	NA	CASSLTSGGGIGNTIYF	TGTGCCAGCAGCTTGACGTCCGGCGGGGGGATTGGAAACACCATATATTTT
NA	TRBV29-1	TRBJ2-7	NA	CSVVGLYEQYF	TGCAGCGTTGTGGGGCTCTACGAGCAGTACTTC
NA	TRBV11-1	TRBJ2-1	TRBD1	CASSSPGQGGTNEQFF	TGTGCCAGCAGCTCGCCGGGACAGGGGGGTACCAATGAGCAGTTCTTC